What follows describes a single T cell receptor (beta chain). The data belong to a study of blood T cell repertoires in COVID-19. Across the study: Spain, Italy and the United States supplied samples that represented acute and convalescent COVID-19. T cells, B-cell-depleted T cells, or PBMCs supplied cDNA or gDNA.

In the source study's methods: Amplifying reference gene primers gave estimates of nucleated cell counts. Profiling relied on immunoSEQ multiplex PCR, and the TCRdb table lists in-frame clones only, not all of them. V and J calls and clone size follow that table, whereas D and trimming were derived from the DNA. Of approximately 200,000 clones listed, around 95% are singletons. Trimming took 7 bases from V and 8 from J, leaving 17 bases between them. The CDR3 consists of 14 residues. Germline V CDR1 and CDR2: MGHRA, YSYEKL. V gene TRBV4-1 combines with J gene TRBJ1-4, with a weak D call TRBD1 (5 bases). The sequence came from a man aged 30 to 45 with COVID-19, enrolled during active disease. What was sequenced was peripheral blood. CDR3 amino acids: CASTGRAGLEKLFF. CDR3 sequence (DNA): TGCGCCAGCACCGGGCGGGCGGGGCTCGAAAAACTGTTTTTT.